This T cell receptor beta chain was found in a study of blood T cells in healthy people across ages. There are a few counts of this clonotype. This may come from a read error, since a much larger clone is one base off. The CDR3 length is 12 residues. V shed 4 bases and J shed 4 bases, with 8 bases lying between them. Germline V gene data show CDR1 as SGHRS and CDR2 as YFSETQ. A second roughly 6 to 11 cycle PCR used barcoded and J-beta primers. TCRdb fed the 5' RACE reads into MiXCR, producing one record per CDR3 protein. The table records 800,000 to 1,000,000 distinct CDR3 sequences, about 48% of them present only once.

The origin of this receptor is a man aged 30 to 45 in good health. Sequences were obtained from blood. The J gene is TRBJ1-2, the V gene TRBV5-1; possibly TRBD1 for D (6 bases). The CDR3 region is CASSMDSYGYTF. The CDR3 DNA follows: TGCGCCAGCAGCATGGACAGCTATGGCTACACCTTC.